This T cell receptor (beta chain) comes out of a study of PD-1 blockade in classical Hodgkin lymphoma. Regarding the study as a whole: By cycle point C4D1, TCR diversity had risen significantly in CD4+ cells (but not CD8+ cells). Repertoire differences lack defined causes, possibly disease activity or prior therapy. The baseline diversity of complete responders showed similarity to that of newly diagnosed patients.

Using immunoSEQ multiplex PCR, the repertoire was profiled, and TCRdb retains in-frame clones only, with some absent. The sample shows over 10,000 clones, more than 85% of them seen only once. Germline lookup yields CDR1 WNHNN and CDR2 SYGVQD (reference sequence). V lost 0 bases, J lost 5 bases, and 7 bases lay in between. The CDR3 covers 14 residues. Every patient was affected by relapse after autologous stem cell transplantation, while exposure to brentuximab vedotin was not uniform. Remarks on this clone: Its specificity is not known.

The sample here was peripheral blood mononuclear cells (PBMCs), taken at baseline. V gene TRBV10-1 combines with J gene TRBJ2-2; D not certain. The TCR was taken from a human donor with classical Hodgkin lymphoma. The CDR3 nucleotides read TGCGCCAGCAGTGAGTCGAGGCAGACCGGGGAGCTGTTTTTT. Its translation is CASSESRQTGELFF.